This TCR beta chain was observed in a study of Graves' ophthalmopathy and Graves' hyperthyroidism. The TCR beta CDR3 regions underwent amplification from RNA transcripts. An initial RT-PCR round employing HTBI primers preceded a second-round multiplex PCR. One entry per CDR3 protein, called by TCRdb with MiXCR from the multiplex PCR reads. The table lists roughly 160,000 distinct CDR3 sequences, roughly 36% of them singletons. All donors with ophthalmopathy were recorded as having moderate-to-severe activity, CAS ≥3, NOSPECS ≥4 and a duration under 3 months. V shed 0 bases and J 3 bases; nucleotides not matched to a gene: 8. CDR1 and CDR2 from the germline V gene are SGHTA and FQGNSA. The CDR3 has 16 residues. This clonotype appeared many times. Its specificity is unknown. Study outcomes and limitations: Discrimination between ophthalmopathy and stable hyperthyroidism by a 13-signature model showed roughly 88% sensitivity and less than 84% specificity. Ophthalmopathy progression was predicted with 55% to 71% sensitivity and roughly 74% specificity. Blood contained most expanded thyroid clonotypes exceeding 0.001 frequency.

Material: peripheral blood. The clonotype was recovered from a man aged 30 to 39 with Graves' ophthalmopathy. The chain has TRBV7-2 and TRBJ2-7; 7 bases match TRBD1. As DNA, the CDR3 is TGTGCCAGCAGCTTAGCGCTTGAGGGGGCAGGCTACGAGCAGTACTTC. Its protein is CASSLALEGAGYEQYF.